This entry is about one TCR beta chain. Trimming pared 0 bases from V and 7 bases from J, leaving 11 bases between. The CDR3 has 14 amino acids. CDR1 is SGHRS and CDR2 is YFSETQ in the germline V gene. These data come from a study of blood T cells in healthy people across ages. Sample-barcoded 5' priming and a J-beta primer mix drove a second PCR of roughly 6 to 12 cycles. From the 5' RACE reads, TCRdb called clonotypes with MiXCR, one entry per CDR3 protein. The top ten clones hold roughly a fifth of a sample with about 970,000 distinct CDR3 sequences, roughly 50% of them seen once. What was sequenced was blood. V usage is TRBV5-1 and J usage is TRBJ2-1; D gene ambiguous. The receptor comes from a woman aged 55-75 years in good health. The CDR3 DNA reads TGCGCCAGCAGCTTGGAGGGCTTCAGGAATGAGCAGTTCTTC. The encoded protein is CASSLEGFRNEQFF. Variable domain in full (rest from reference TRBV5-1 and TRBJ2-1): KAGVTQTPRYLIKTRGQQVTLSCSPISGHRSVSWYQQTPGQGLQFLFEYFSETQRNKGNFPGRFSGRQFSNSRSEMNVSTLELGDSALYLCASSLEGFRNEQFFGPGTRLTVL.